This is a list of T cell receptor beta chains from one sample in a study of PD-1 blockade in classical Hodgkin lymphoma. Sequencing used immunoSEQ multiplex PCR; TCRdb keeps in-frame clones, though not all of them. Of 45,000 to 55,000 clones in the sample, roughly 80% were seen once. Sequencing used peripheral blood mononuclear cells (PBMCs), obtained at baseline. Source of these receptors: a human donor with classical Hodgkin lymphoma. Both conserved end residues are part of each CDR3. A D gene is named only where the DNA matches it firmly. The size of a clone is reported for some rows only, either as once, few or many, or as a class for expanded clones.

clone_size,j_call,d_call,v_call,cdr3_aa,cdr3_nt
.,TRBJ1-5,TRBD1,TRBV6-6,CASSYRGRVQPQHF,TGTGCCAGCAGCTACAGGGGGCGGGTTCAGCCCCAGCATTTT
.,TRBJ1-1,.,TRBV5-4,CASSPREGNTEAFF,TGTGCCAGCAGCCCTAGGGAGGGGAACACTGAAGCTTTCTTT
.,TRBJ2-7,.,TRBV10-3,CAISEPPQQYF,TGTGCCATCAGTGAGCCCCCTCAGCAGTACTTC
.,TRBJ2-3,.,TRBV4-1,CASSQEVSFYTQYF,TGCGCCAGCAGCCAAGAGGTTAGCTTTTATACGCAGTATTTT
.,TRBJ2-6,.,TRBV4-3,CASSSSKGRHKSGQRPDF,TGCGCCAGCAGCTCATCCAAAGGACGTCACAAGTCGGGCCAACGTCCTGACTTC
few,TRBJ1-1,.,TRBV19,CASGPTGAPVDEAFF,TGTGCCAGTGGGCCCACCGGGGCTCCTGTTGACGAAGCTTTCTTT
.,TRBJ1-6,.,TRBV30,CGCSVNSPLHF,TGTGGGTGTTCAGTTAATTCACCCCTCCACTTT
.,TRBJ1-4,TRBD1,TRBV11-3,CASSIQGAPYEKLFF,TGTGCCAGCAGCATACAGGGGGCGCCGTATGAAAAACTGTTTTTT
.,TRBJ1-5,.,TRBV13,CASSLGVMNQPQHF,TGTGCCAGCAGCTTAGGGGTCATGAATCAGCCCCAGCATTTT
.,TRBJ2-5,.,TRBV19,CASSNYRDRLETQYF,TGTGCCAGTAGTAACTACCGAGACAGGCTGGAGACCCAGTACTTC
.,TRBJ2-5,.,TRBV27,CASSFLRQAGRETQYF,TGTGCCAGCAGTTTCCTCAGACAGGCTGGCCGGGAGACCCAGTACTTC
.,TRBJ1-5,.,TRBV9,CASSVASNQPQHF,TGTGCCAGCAGCGTAGCCAGTAATCAGCCCCAGCATTTT
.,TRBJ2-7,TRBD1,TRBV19,CASSGDSDSYEQYF,TGTGCCAGTAGTGGGGACAGTGACTCCTACGAGCAGTACTTC
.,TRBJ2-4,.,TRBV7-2,CASSHSLAKNIQYF,TGTGCCAGCAGCCACAGCCTAGCCAAAAACATTCAGTACTTC
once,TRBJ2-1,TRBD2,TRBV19,CASSISGNIFANEQFF,TGTGCCAGTAGTATTAGCGGGAATATATTTGCGAATGAGCAGTTCTTC
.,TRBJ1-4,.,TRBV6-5,CASSKDTTNEKLFF,TGTGCCAGCAGTAAAGATACAACTAATGAAAAACTGTTTTTT
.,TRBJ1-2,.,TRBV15,CATSRDRTAYGYTF,TGTGCCACCAGCAGAGATAGGACAGCCTATGGCTACACCTTC
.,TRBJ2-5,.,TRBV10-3,CAISEPSKGAQETQYF,TGTGCCATCAGTGAGCCGAGTAAAGGGGCCCAAGAGACCCAGTACTTC
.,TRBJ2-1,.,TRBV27,CASSFSLYNEQFF,TGTGCCAGCAGTTTTAGTTTATACAATGAGCAGTTCTTC
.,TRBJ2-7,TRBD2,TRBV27,CASSFPTSGGSYEQYF,TGTGCCAGCAGTTTCCCTACTAGCGGGGGGTCCTACGAGCAGTACTTC
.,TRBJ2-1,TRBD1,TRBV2,CASNGDRTNEQFF,TGTGCCAGCAACGGGGACAGGACCAATGAGCAGTTCTTC
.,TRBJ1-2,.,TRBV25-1,CASSEYTEYYGYTF,TGTGCCAGCAGTGAATACACAGAGTACTATGGCTACACCTTC
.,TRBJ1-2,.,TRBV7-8,CASSPGEWGGYGYTF,TGTGCCAGCAGCCCGGGGGAATGGGGGGGCTATGGCTACACCTTC
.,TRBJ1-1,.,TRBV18,CASSPLPLRGTEAFF,TGTGCCAGCTCACCACTTCCTCTTCGGGGGACTGAAGCTTTCTTT
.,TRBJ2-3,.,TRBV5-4,CASRTGSLRTDTQYF,TGTGCCAGCAGGACCGGGAGCCTCAGAACAGATACGCAGTATTTT
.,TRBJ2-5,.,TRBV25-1,CASSEYSGRTQYF,TGTGCCAGCAGTGAATATTCCGGGAGGACCCAGTACTTC
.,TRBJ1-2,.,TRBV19,CASSILAAYGYTF,TGTGCCAGTAGTATCCTAGCAGCCTATGGCTACACCTTC
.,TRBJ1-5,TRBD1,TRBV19,CASSSPRDRPGQPQHF,TGTGCCAGTAGTTCCCCTCGGGACAGGCCGGGTCAGCCCCAGCATTTT
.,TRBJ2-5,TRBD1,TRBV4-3,CASSQEWGQIPSQETQYF,TGCGCCAGCAGCCAAGAATGGGGACAGATTCCTTCCCAAGAGACCCAGTACTTC
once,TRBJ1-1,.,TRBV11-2,CASSLDQGTEAFF,TGTGCCAGCAGCTTAGACCAGGGCACTGAAGCTTTCTTT
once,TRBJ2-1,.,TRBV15,CATSRDRAGGPQFF,TGTGCCACCAGCAGAGATCGGGCAGGAGGGCCACAGTTCTTC
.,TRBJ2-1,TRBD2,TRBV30,CAWMGGVGDNEQFF,TGTGCCTGGATGGGGGGGGTTGGCGACAATGAGCAGTTCTTC
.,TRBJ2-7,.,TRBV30,CAWSRQVDEQYF,TGTGCCTGGAGTAGGCAGGTCGACGAGCAGTACTTC
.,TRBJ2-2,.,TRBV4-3,CASSQEAKAAKTGELFF,TGCGCCAGCAGCCAAGAGGCGAAGGCAGCCAAAACCGGGGAGCTGTTTTTT
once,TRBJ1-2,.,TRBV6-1,CASSEEGTSGFYGYTF,TGTGCCAGCAGTGAAGAGGGGACATCGGGCTTTTATGGCTACACCTTC
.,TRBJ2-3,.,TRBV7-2,CASSSEIGGFADTQYF,TGTGCCAGCAGCTCAGAAATTGGGGGTTTCGCTGATACGCAGTATTTT
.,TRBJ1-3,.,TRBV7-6,CASSLDFSGNTIYF,TGTGCCAGCAGCTTAGATTTTTCCGGAAACACCATATATTTT
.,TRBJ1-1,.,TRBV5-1,CASSLGGNTEAFF,TGCGCCAGCAGCTTGGGGGGAAACACTGAAGCTTTCTTT
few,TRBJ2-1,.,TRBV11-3,CASSLDNYEQFF,TGTGCCAGCAGCTTAGATAACTACGAGCAGTTCTTC
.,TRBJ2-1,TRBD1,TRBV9,CASSVAGTGLSYNEQFF,TGTGCCAGCAGCGTAGCTGGGACAGGCCTCTCCTACAATGAGCAGTTCTTC
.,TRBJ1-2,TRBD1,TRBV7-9,CASSSTDRAYGYTF,TGTGCCAGCAGCTCCACGGACAGGGCCTATGGCTACACCTTC
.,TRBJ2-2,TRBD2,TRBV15,CATSRDGIAGDYPGELFF,TGTGCCACCAGCAGAGATGGGATAGCGGGAGATTACCCCGGGGAGCTGTTTTTT
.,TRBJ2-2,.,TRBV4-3,CASSRSPGELFF,TGCGCCAGCAGCCGATCTCCTGGGGAGCTGTTTTTT
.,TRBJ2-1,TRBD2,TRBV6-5,CASSYRGTSGNNEQFF,TGTGCCAGCAGTTACCGCGGGACTAGCGGCAACAATGAGCAGTTCTTC
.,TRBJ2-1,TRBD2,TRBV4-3,CASSQDMGTSRLNEQFF,TGCGCCAGCAGCCAAGATATGGGGACTAGCCGATTGAATGAGCAGTTCTTC
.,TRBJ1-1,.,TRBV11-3,CASSSWEGLMNTEAFF,TGTGCCAGCAGCTCCTGGGAGGGGCTTATGAACACTGAAGCTTTCTTT
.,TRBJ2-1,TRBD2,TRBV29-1,CSVEGTGGYNEQFF,TGCAGCGTGGAAGGGACGGGGGGATACAATGAGCAGTTCTTC
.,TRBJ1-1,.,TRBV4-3,CASSQARGGDTEAFF,TGCGCCAGCAGCCAAGCAAGGGGAGGGGACACTGAAGCTTTCTTT
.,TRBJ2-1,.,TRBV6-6,CASSQGGYNEQFF,TGTGCCAGCAGTCAGGGGGGATACAATGAGCAGTTCTTC
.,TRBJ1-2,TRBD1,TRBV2,CASREGTGRPLSYGYTF,TGTGCCAGCAGGGAAGGGACAGGGAGGCCCCTTTCCTATGGCTACACCTTC
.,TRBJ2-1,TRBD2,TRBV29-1,CSAQGSSGSGEQFF,TGCAGCGCCCAAGGGTCTAGCGGGAGCGGGGAGCAGTTCTTC
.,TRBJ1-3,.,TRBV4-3,CASSKGRNSGNTIYF,TGCGCCAGCAGCAAGGGCCGAAATTCTGGAAACACCATATATTTT
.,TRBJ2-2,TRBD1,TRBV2,CAKGQGNGELFF,TGTGCCAAGGGACAGGGGAACGGGGAGCTGTTTTTT